This T cell receptor beta chain was recovered during a study of cytomegalovirus exposure and HLA in healthy donors. At the level of the study: An earlier analysis identified 120 million or so unique TCR beta sequences in about 170 million T cells.

Study findings and constraints: One variant, a missense change in DCLRE1C, was linked in a later analysis to TCR beta V- and J-gene trimming.

Per germline, CDR1 SGHDT and CDR2 YYEEEE. Trimming removed 1 base at V and 0 bases at J, with 15 bases between. The CDR3 sequence is 17 residues long. Of note for this clone: Its target is not known.

Vbeta (60) and Jbeta (13) primers were used in the PCR. The table came from immunoSEQ multiplex PCR; TCRdb's copy has only in-frame clones and leaves some out. Of 130,000 or so clones in the sample, about 74% were seen once. The rearrangement links TRBV5-6 to TRBJ2-3, with TRBD1 as a possible D gene (6 bases). The clonotype originates from a man in his forties or fifties in good health and CMV-seropositive. Sequenced material: PBMCs. The CDR3 region is CASSLPDRLGSTDTQYF. CDR3 DNA: TGTGCCAGCAGCTTGCCCGACAGGCTTGGGAGCACAGATACGCAGTATTTT.